This TCR beta chain emerged from a study of identical twins. This clonotype was detected only a few times. One entry per CDR3 protein results from TCRdb running MiXCR on the 5' RACE reads. The sample lists about 250,000 distinct CDR3 sequences, about 8% occurring once. From germline, CDR1 is SEHNR and CDR2 FQNEAQ (reference sequence). The junction had 4 bases not matched to a gene; V was cut back by 5 bases and J by 5 bases. The CDR3 sequence is 14 residues long. The data also belong to a second study, concerning yellow fever vaccine responses in identical twins.

Sequenced material: CD8+ T cells sorted from blood. The clonotype was recovered from a woman aged 18 to 35 in good health. The chain combines TRBV7-9 with TRBJ1-1; 11 nucleotides agree with TRBD1. The CDR3 region is CASSERDRGTEAFF. The CDR3 DNA is TGTGCCAGCAGCGAACGGGACAGGGGGACTGAAGCTTTCTTT.